The present T cell receptor (beta chain) was sequenced within a study of blood T cell repertoires in COVID-19. Background on the study: Samples of COVID-19 (acute and convalescent) were obtained from the United States, Italy and Spain.

The V segment lost 4 bases and the J segment 9 bases; nucleotides outside the gene matches: 4. This CDR3 spans 13 amino acids. CDR1 is MDHEN and CDR2 is SYDVKM in the germline V gene. Original processing methods: Using reference gene primer amplification, nucleated cell counts were estimated. The data were produced by immunoSEQ multiplex PCR, yet TCRdb's version contains in-frame clones alone and is incomplete. V and J calls and clone size are given by that table; D and trimming were obtained from the DNA. Of 25,000 to 30,000 clones listed, 89% are singletons. The chain couples TRBV28 to TRBJ1-5; 9 bases are a match to TRBD1. Input material: peripheral blood. The TCR was taken from a human donor with acute or convalescent COVID-19. The donor label of this sample is uncertain. CDR3 sequence reads: CASSWGTGMPQHF. The CDR3, as DNA: TGTGCCAGCAGTTGGGGGACAGGGATGCCCCAGCATTTT. Using reference TRBV28 and TRBJ1-5 for the parts outside the CDR3, the full variable domain is DVKVTQSSRYLVKRTGEKVFLECVQDMDHENMFWYRQDPGLGLRLIYFSYDVKMKEKGDIPEGYSVSREKKERFSLILESASTNQTSMYLCASSWGTGMPQHFGDGTRLSIL.